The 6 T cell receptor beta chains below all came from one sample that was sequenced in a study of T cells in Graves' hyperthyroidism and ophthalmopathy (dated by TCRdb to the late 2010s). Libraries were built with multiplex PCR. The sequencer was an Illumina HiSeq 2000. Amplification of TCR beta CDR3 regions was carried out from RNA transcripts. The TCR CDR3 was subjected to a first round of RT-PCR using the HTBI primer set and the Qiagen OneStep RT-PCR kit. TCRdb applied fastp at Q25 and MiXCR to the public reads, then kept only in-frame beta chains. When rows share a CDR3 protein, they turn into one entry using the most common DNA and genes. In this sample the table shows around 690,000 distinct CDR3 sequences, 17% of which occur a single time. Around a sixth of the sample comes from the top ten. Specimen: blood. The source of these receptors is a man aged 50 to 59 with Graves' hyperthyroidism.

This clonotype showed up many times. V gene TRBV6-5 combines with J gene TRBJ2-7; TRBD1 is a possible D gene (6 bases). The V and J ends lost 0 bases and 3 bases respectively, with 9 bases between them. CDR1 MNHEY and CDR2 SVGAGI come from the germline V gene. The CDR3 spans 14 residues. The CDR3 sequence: CASSYSGDNYEQYF. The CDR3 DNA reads TGTGCCAGCAGTTACTCGGGGGACAACTACGAGCAGTACTTC.

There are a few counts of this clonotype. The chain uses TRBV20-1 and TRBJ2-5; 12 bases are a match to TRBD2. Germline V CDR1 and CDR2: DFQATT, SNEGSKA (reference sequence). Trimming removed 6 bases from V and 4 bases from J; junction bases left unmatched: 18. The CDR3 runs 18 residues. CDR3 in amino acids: CSATPVGLAGGAGETQYF. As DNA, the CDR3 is TGCAGTGCCACCCCGGTTGGGCTAGCGGGAGGGGCTGGAGAGACCCAGTACTTC.

The CDR3 protein is CASSPPGLAGGGHEQYF. In DNA, the CDR3 is TGTGCCAGCTCACCCCCAGGACTAGCGGGAGGTGGCCACGAGCAGTACTTC. The J gene is TRBJ2-7, the V gene TRBV18, with 14 bases identical to TRBD2. Germline CDR1 KGHSH, CDR2 LQKENI. The CDR3 is 17 amino acids. The junction had 9 bases not matched to a gene; V was cut back by 3 bases and J by 5 bases.

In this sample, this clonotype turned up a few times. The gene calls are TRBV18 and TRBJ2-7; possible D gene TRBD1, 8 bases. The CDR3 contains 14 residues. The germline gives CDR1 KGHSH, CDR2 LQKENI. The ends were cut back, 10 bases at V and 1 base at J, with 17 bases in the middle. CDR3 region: CATRAGQESYEQYF. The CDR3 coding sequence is TGTGCCACCCGAGCGGGACAGGAGTCCTACGAGCAGTACTTC.

CDR3 amino acids: CASSLEGPLMDTQYF. In DNA, the CDR3 is TGTGCCAGCAGCTTAGAAGGACCACTCATGGATACGCAGTATTTT. The chain has TRBV11-2 and TRBJ2-3; no reliable D call. This CDR3 is 15 amino acids long. Germline assignment: CDR1 SGHAT and CDR2 FQNNGV. The V end was cut by 0 bases, the J end by 6 bases, with 13 bases between.

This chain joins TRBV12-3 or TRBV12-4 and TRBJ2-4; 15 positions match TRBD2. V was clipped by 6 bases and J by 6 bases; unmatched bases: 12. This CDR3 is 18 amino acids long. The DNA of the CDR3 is TGTGCCAGCAGCCCCGGACTAGCGGGAGGGGTCAGAGTAAACATTCAGTACTTC. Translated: CASSPGLAGGVRVNIQYF.